The sequence of this T cell receptor (beta chain) was determined in a study of blood T cell repertoires in COVID-19. Study details: COVID-19 samples, acute and convalescent, were from the United States, Italy and Spain.

As processed by the authors: Reference gene primer amplification gave nucleated cell count estimates. Assay used: immunoSEQ multiplex PCR; TCRdb lists only in-frame clones, some missing. The DNA gave D and trimming, while V, J and clone size come from that table. The data contain about 200,000 clones, approximately 86% of them singletons. CDR3 size: 13 residues. The germline V and J ends were trimmed by 3 bases and 5 bases, with 7 bases remaining between them. In germline, CDR1 is LGHDT, CDR2 YNNKEL (reference sequence). This clone was observed a few times. This TCR derives from a middle-aged man with acute or convalescent COVID-19. The sample was peripheral blood. The chain joins TRBV3-1 (or the pseudogene TRBV3-2) to TRBJ2-2, with D perhaps TRBD2 (5 bases). The DNA for the CDR3 is TGTGCCAGCAGCCAGTGGACTACCGGGGAGCTGTTTTTT. This translates into CASSQWTTGELFF.